What follows are 21 T cell receptor beta chains derived from one specimen sequenced in a study of vaccination effects on CD4 cells after COVID-19. With the ViraFEST assay, the study expanded antigen-specific CD4+ T cells using viral peptide pools, then sequenced them. The culture ran for around ten days before CD4+ T cells were isolated. Sequencing used immunoSEQ multiplex PCR; TCRdb keeps in-frame clones, though not all of them. Among roughly 61,000 clones listed, 80% to 90% were seen once. Their recognized antigens are unknown. This material consisted of CD4+ T cells from PBMCs cultured with HCoV-229E spike peptides, taken before COVID-19 vaccination. These receptors all stem from a human donor who received a COVID-19 vaccine.

The table lists this clone with a count of one. The chain recombines TRBV28 with TRBJ2-1, with 9 bases lining up with TRBD2. CDR1 is MDHEN and CDR2 is SYDVKM in the germline V gene. Trimming at V came to 6 bases and at J to 6 bases, leaving 9 bases not matched to a gene. The CDR3 is 15 residues long. The CDR3 sequence is CASSLLAGGRNEQFF. CDR3 DNA sequence: TGTGCCAGCAGCCTCCTGGCGGGGGGGCGCAATGAGCAGTTCTTC.

This rearrangement joins TRBV3-1 (or the pseudogene TRBV3-2) to TRBJ1-2; D unclear. This CDR3 region has 12 residues. Trimming shortened V by 1 base and J by 8 bases, and 8 bases separated the two germline ends. CDR1 LGHDT and CDR2 YNNKEL come from the germline V gene (reference sequence). The chain's CDR3 is CASSQGVGGYTF. The CDR3 DNA reads TGTGCCAGCAGCCAAGGGGTGGGGGGCTACACCTTC.

CDR3 sequence (DNA): TGCAGCGTTGACATAGGCACAGATACGCAGTATTTT. Translation: CSVDIGTDTQYF. The chain has TRBV29-1 and TRBJ2-3; D gene ambiguous. In germline, CDR1 is SQVTM, CDR2 ANQGSEA. The V gene lost 3 bases and the J gene lost 1 base, with 5 bases spanning the gap. The CDR3 is 12 amino acids.

The genes are TRBV6-4 and TRBJ1-2; D unresolved. The CDR3 covers 15 residues. The germline V and J ends were trimmed by 6 bases and 4 bases, with 18 bases remaining between them. CDR1 is MRHNA and CDR2 is SNTAGT in the germline V gene. CDR3 sequence (DNA): TGTGCCAGCAGCCACCCGGGCCCGAAGGCCTATGGCTACACCTTC. Protein: CASSHPGPKAYGYTF.

V and J are TRBV5-5 and TRBJ2-2, with 8 bases fitting TRBD1. With V trimmed by 4 bases and J by 6 bases, 2 bases remained unmatched. Germline V CDR1 and CDR2: SGHKS, YYEKEE (reference sequence). The CDR3 runs 13 residues. CDR3 nucleotide sequence: TGTGCCAGCAGCCTACAGGGGGCCGGGGAGCTGTTTTTT. Amino acids: CASSLQGAGELFF. The full variable domain, its missing parts supplied by reference TRBV5-5 and TRBJ2-2, is DAGVTQSPTHLIKTRGQQVTLRCSPISGHKSVSWYQQVLGQGPQFIFQYYEKEERGRGNFPDRFSARQFPNYSSELNVNALLLGDSALYLCASSLQGAGELFFGEGSRLTVL.

V usage is TRBV6-5 and J usage is TRBJ2-5; D unclear. CDR1 is MNHEY and CDR2 is SVGAGI in the germline V gene. Trimming took off 2 bases at V and 5 bases at J, with 18 bases between the two ends. The CDR3 consists of 16 residues. CDR3 sequence reads: CASSYVGFELRETQYF. The DNA for the CDR3 is TGTGCCAGCAGTTACGTTGGCTTCGAGCTGAGGGAGACCCAGTACTTC.

This clone was detected only once. The V and J genes are TRBV19 and TRBJ1-2; TRBD1 might be the D (5 bases). Germline V gives CDR1 LNHDA, CDR2 SQIVND (reference sequence). Trimming took off 5 bases at V and 1 base at J, with 11 bases between the two ends. The CDR3 extends over 14 amino acids. The chain's CDR3 is CASSSTGGNYGYTF. CDR3 coding DNA: TGTGCCAGTAGTTCTACAGGTGGTAACTATGGCTACACCTTC.

The chain has TRBV28 and TRBJ1-4; 8 bases map to TRBD1. V gave up 2 bases and J gave up 7 bases; unmatched junction bases: 9. CDR1 is MDHEN and CDR2 is SYDVKM in the germline V gene. The CDR3 extends over 16 amino acids. CDR3 DNA sequence: TGTGCCAGCAGTTTAGGGGCAGGGGGCTCAATTGAAAAACTGTTTTTT. Translated: CASSLGAGGSIEKLFF.

This clone showed up just a few times. V is TRBV11-2 and J is TRBJ2-1, with 7 positions matching TRBD2. The germline V gene encodes CDR1 SGHAT and CDR2 FQNNGV. V gave up 5 bases and J gave up 4 bases; unmatched junction bases: 8. The CDR3 runs to 15 residues. CDR3: CASSPGGRAYNEQFF. The CDR3 DNA reads as TGTGCCAGCAGCCCGGGGGGAAGGGCTTACAATGAGCAGTTCTTC.

This sequence joins TRBV19 and TRBJ1-2; weak D call: TRBD1 (6 bases). Germline-derived CDR1 and CDR2 are LNHDA and SQIVND (reference sequence). CDR3 length equals 12 residues. With 3 bases removed from V and 12 bases from J, the gap between germline ends came to 14 bases. CDR3 DNA sequence: TGTGCCAGTAGTATCGGACAGCCCCGGCACACCTTC. Its protein product is CASSIGQPRHTF.

The chain joins TRBV7-2 to TRBJ2-3; the D is unclear. Germline V gene data show CDR1 as SGHTA and CDR2 as FQGNSA. Trimming removed 1 base from V and 4 bases from J, with 9 bases in between. This CDR3 has 14 residues. CDR3 nucleotide sequence: TGTGCCAGCAGCTTAGAAGAGTACTCAGATACGCAGTATTTT. It translates to CASSLEEYSDTQYF.

This clone was seen once. The chain combines TRBV7-2 with TRBJ1-5, with D perhaps matching TRBD1 (5 bases). The CDR3 runs 16 residues. V was trimmed by 2 bases and J by 7 bases, leaving 18 bases between them. Germline V gene data show CDR1 as SGHTA and CDR2 as FQGNSA. The CDR3 coding sequence is TGTGCCAGCAGCTTATATAGTCAGGGCAAGGGGCAGCCCCAGCATTTT. This encodes CASSLYSQGKGQPQHF.

V usage is TRBV10-1 and J usage is TRBJ1-1; tentatively, D is TRBD1 (5 bases). CDR1 and CDR2 (germline): WNHNN, SYGVQD (reference sequence). Trimming stripped 3 bases from V and 10 bases from J, with 21 bases between. There are 15 residues in the CDR3. The CDR3, as DNA: TGCGCCAGCAGTGATCCCACGTCGGCGGGGGGGAGAGCTTTCTTT. Translation: CASSDPTSAGGRAFF.

The chain carries TRBV18 and TRBJ2-7, with 8 bases lining up with TRBD1. The junction had 6 bases not matched to a gene; V was cut back by 2 bases and J by 6 bases. Germline V gene sequence: CDR1 KGHSH, CDR2 LQKENI. The CDR3 length is 14 residues. The CDR3 sequence is CASSPSQTGVEQYV. CDR3 nucleotide sequence: TGTGCCAGCTCACCATCTCAGACAGGGGTCGAGCAGTACGTC.

This sequence joins TRBV28 and TRBJ2-4; tentative D call: TRBD1 (6 bases). The CDR3 loop spans 15 amino acids. Germline lookup yields CDR1 MDHEN and CDR2 SYDVKM. V lost 8 bases and J 3 bases, leaving 17 bases between the germline ends. CDR3 residues: CASQSPGQLKNIQYF. Written as DNA, the CDR3 is TGTGCCAGCCAATCCCCGGGACAACTCAAAAACATTCAGTACTTC.

This chain uses TRBV27 with TRBJ1-2; weak D call: TRBD1 (5 bases). CDR3 length: 13 residues. V was pared by 5 bases and J by 4 bases, with 11 bases between. Germline assignment: CDR1 MNHEY and CDR2 SMNVEV (reference sequence). This CDR3 reads CASSRGVAYGYTF. The CDR3 DNA reads as TGTGCCAGCAGTCGGGGGGTCGCCTATGGCTACACCTTC.

The chain combines TRBV5-1 with TRBJ2-6; the D is unclear. With 4 bases removed from V and 2 bases from J, the gap between germline ends came to 10 bases. This CDR3 is 15 amino acids long. CDR1 is SGHRS, CDR2 YFSETQ, per germline. CDR3 sequence reads: CASSPTPTGANVLTF. CDR3 nucleotides: TGCGCCAGCAGCCCCACACCAACTGGGGCCAACGTCCTGACTTTC.

This chain uses TRBV7-2 with TRBJ1-6; 10 bases are shared with TRBD1. With V trimmed by 5 bases and J by 10 bases, 5 bases remained unmatched. CDR1 and CDR2 from the germline V gene are SGHTA and FQGNSA. The CDR3 is made up of 14 amino acids. The CDR3 loop reads CASSQGQGMSPLHF. CDR3 in DNA: TGTGCCAGCAGCCAGGGACAGGGGATGTCACCCCTCCACTTT.

This sequence joins TRBV2 and TRBJ1-5; 10 bases map to TRBD1. Germline CDR1 and CDR2: SNHLY and FYNNEI. This CDR3 is 13 amino acids long. The trim removed 9 bases at V and 4 bases at J, leaving 3 bases unmatched. This CDR3 reads CASRQGANQPQHF. The CDR3 nucleotides read TGTGCCAGTCGACAGGGGGCGAATCAGCCCCAGCATTTT.

The rearrangement links TRBV5-1 to TRBJ2-3, with D perhaps being TRBD1 or TRBD2 (5 bases each). Germline V CDR1 and CDR2: SGHRS, YFSETQ. The CDR3 length is 15 residues. Trimming pared 2 bases from V and 2 bases from J, leaving 12 bases between. CDR3 amino acids: CASSFGLGLTDTQYF. The CDR3 bases are TGCGCCAGCAGCTTCGGACTGGGGCTCACAGATACGCAGTATTTT. The full variable domain, its missing parts supplied by reference TRBV5-1 and TRBJ2-3, is KAGVTQTPRYLIKTRGQQVTLSCSPISGHRSVSWYQQTPGQGLQFLFEYFSETQRNKGNFPGRFSGRQFSNSRSEMNVSTLELGDSALYLCASSFGLGLTDTQYFGPGTRLTVL.

This rearrangement joins TRBV5-1 to TRBJ1-2; 9 positions match TRBD1. V shed 2 bases, J shed 8 bases, and the junction held 7 bases outside the gene matches. Germline-derived CDR1 and CDR2 are SGHRS and YFSETQ. This CDR3 has 14 amino acids. The CDR3 DNA reads as TGCGCCAGCAGCTTCTTACAGGGGGCTCAGGGCTACACCTTC. Its protein product is CASSFLQGAQGYTF.